A selection of T cell receptor beta chains follows, all from one sample in a study of blood T cell repertoires in COVID-19. Produced via immunoSEQ multiplex PCR; TCRdb's table is partial and in-frame only. This sample has 45,000 or so clones; roughly nine tenths occur once, and the top ten carry 9.6%. Sequencing was performed on peripheral blood. Receptors were obtained from a woman older than 75 with active COVID-19. Each CDR3 is given with its conserved first and last residue. The D gene is left open where the match is weak. Where a row states a size, it is once, few, many or the class of an expanded clone; other rows omit it.

v_call	d_call	j_call	clone_size	cdr3_aa	cdr3_nt
TRBV5-4	-	TRBJ2-3	-	CASSLARTTDTQYF	TGTGCCAGCAGCTTGGCCCGGACAACAGATACGCAGTATTTT
TRBV11-2	TRBD1	TRBJ1-3	once	CASSPGQDSSGNTIYF	TGTGCCAGCAGCCCGGGACAGGACTCGTCTGGAAACACCATATATTTT
TRBV12-3/TRBV12-4	-	TRBJ1-1	-	CASGLNGNTEAFF	TGTGCCAGCGGTCTAAATGGGAACACTGAAGCTTTCTTT
TRBV6-1	-	TRBJ2-1	-	CASSEVAGRRTNEQFF	TGTGCCAGCAGTGAAGTAGCAGGGAGGCGGACGAATGAGCAGTTCTTC
TRBV7-9	TRBD1	TRBJ2-3	-	CASSSRTGGLDTQYF	TGTGCCAGCAGCTCTCGGACAGGGGGCTTAGATACGCAGTATTTT
TRBV6-2/TRBV6-3	-	TRBJ2-6	-	CASSYYGSGANVLTF	TGTGCCAGCAGTTACTACGGGTCTGGGGCCAACGTCCTGACTTTC
TRBV7-2	-	TRBJ1-1	-	CASSLYAGMNTEAFF	TGTGCCAGCAGCTTATACGCAGGGATGAACACTGAAGCTTTCTTT
TRBV4-1	-	TRBJ1-1	-	CASSLRQLMNTEAFF	TGCGCCAGCAGCCTGAGACAGCTCATGAACACTGAAGCTTTCTTT
TRBV7-2	TRBD1	TRBJ1-1	-	CASSLRQGIKNTEAFF	TGTGCCAGCAGCCTTCGACAGGGGATAAAGAACACTGAAGCTTTCTTT
TRBV28	-	TRBJ1-2	-	CASSPEARLGYGYTF	TGTGCCAGCAGTCCAGAAGCCCGACTGGGCTATGGCTACACCTTC
TRBV7-9	-	TRBJ2-7	-	CASSLNHRDTEQYF	TGTGCCAGCAGCCTGAATCACCGGGACACCGAGCAGTACTTC
TRBV5-6	TRBD1	TRBJ1-1	-	CASSPRTGGVEAFF	TGTGCCAGCAGCCCCCGAACAGGGGGCGTTGAAGCTTTCTTT
TRBV7-3	-	TRBJ2-1	-	CASSLGSGSWEQFF	TGTGCCAGCAGCTTAGGATCAGGGTCCTGGGAGCAGTTCTTC
TRBV19	TRBD1	TRBJ2-2	-	CASRPAGTGGDGGELFF	TGTGCCAGTAGACCCGCCGGGACAGGGGGCGATGGCGGGGAGCTGTTTTTT
TRBV7-2	-	TRBJ2-7	-	CASSLGGVSSYEQYF	TGTGCCAGCAGCTTAGGCGGAGTAAGCTCCTACGAGCAGTACTTC
TRBV11-2	TRBD2	TRBJ2-3	-	CASSIRLAGGPDTQYF	TGTGCCAGCAGCATTCGACTAGCGGGGGGGCCCGATACGCAGTATTTT
TRBV4-3	-	TRBJ2-7	-	CASSQDRAYEQYF	TGCGCCAGCAGCCAAGATCGAGCCTACGAGCAGTACTTC
TRBV19	-	TRBJ2-7	once	CASSISGIHEQYF	TGTGCCAGTAGTATTTCAGGGATACACGAGCAGTACTTC
TRBV18	TRBD2	TRBJ2-5	-	CASSPMSRTSGGWETQYF	TGTGCCAGCTCACCCATGTCCCGGACTAGCGGGGGATGGGAGACCCAGTACTTC
TRBV28	-	TRBJ1-2	-	CASTSADYGYTF	TGTGCCAGCACCTCCGCGGACTATGGCTACACCTTC
TRBV7-8	TRBD2	TRBJ2-7	few	CASSFSGWLQGSYEQYF	TGTGCCAGCAGCTTTAGCGGGTGGCTCCAAGGCTCCTACGAGCAGTACTTC
TRBV7-9	TRBD2	TRBJ2-5	-	CASSLAGGSETQYF	TGTGCCAGCAGCTTGGCGGGAGGATCAGAGACCCAGTACTTC
TRBV29-1	TRBD1	TRBJ1-5	-	CSVAGQGGQPQHF	TGCAGCGTTGCAGGACAGGGCGGGCAGCCCCAGCATTTT
TRBV6-5	-	TRBJ2-6	once	CASSRGGANVLTF	TGTGCCAGCAGCAGGGGTGGGGCCAACGTCCTGACTTTC
TRBV19	-	TRBJ1-4	-	CASSTQDATEKLFF	TGTGCCAGTAGTACTCAGGATGCGACTGAAAAACTGTTTTTT
TRBV3-1/TRBV3-2	-	TRBJ2-1	-	CASSLAPRNNEQFF	TGTGCCAGCAGCCTTGCTCCCAGGAACAATGAGCAGTTCTTC
TRBV29-1	TRBD1	TRBJ1-4	-	CSAIHRTGGGEKLFF	TGCAGCGCCATACACAGGACAGGGGGTGGTGAAAAACTGTTTTTT
TRBV6-6	-	TRBJ2-5	once	CASSYSAGYQETQYF	TGTGCCAGCAGTTACTCCGCGGGGTACCAAGAGACCCAGTACTTC
TRBV25-1	-	TRBJ1-1	once	CASSESVTGSNTEAFF	TGTGCCAGCAGTGAATCGGTGACAGGATCGAACACTGAAGCTTTCTTT
TRBV6-5	-	TRBJ1-6	-	CATVPGGPGRPLHF	TGTGCCACGGTACCCGGAGGCCCAGGGAGGCCCCTCCACTTT
TRBV12-3/TRBV12-4	-	TRBJ2-2	-	CASSRQRTGELFF	TGTGCCAGCAGTCGACAGCGCACCGGGGAGCTGTTTTTT
TRBV5-1	TRBD1	TRBJ1-4	-	CASSLNRGANEKLFF	TGCGCCAGCAGCTTAAACAGGGGGGCTAATGAAAAACTGTTTTTT
TRBV24-1	TRBD2	TRBJ2-3	once	CATSGGAADTQYF	TGTGCCACTAGCGGGGGGGCCGCAGATACGCAGTATTTT
TRBV6-2/TRBV6-3	TRBD1	TRBJ1-2	-	CASTPTGALYTF	TGTGCCAGCACCCCGACAGGGGCACTCTACACCTTC
TRBV18	-	TRBJ2-7	once	CASSPRVAGHTNEQYF	TGTGCCAGCTCACCACGTGTGGCAGGCCACACCAACGAGCAGTACTTC
TRBV6-5	TRBD1	TRBJ2-7	-	CASSRDRGGYEQYF	TGTGCCAGCAGCCGGGACAGGGGGGGCTACGAGCAGTACTTC
TRBV9	-	TRBJ1-2	-	CASSVVPGSMYGYTF	TGTGCCAGCAGCGTAGTCCCGGGTTCGATGTATGGCTACACCTTC
TRBV7-2	TRBD2	TRBJ2-1	-	CASSSRLAGGPEQFF	TGTGCCAGCAGCTCGAGACTAGCGGGGGGGCCTGAGCAGTTCTTC
TRBV27	TRBD1	TRBJ1-2	-	CASSFGTGERYTF	TGTGCCAGCAGTTTTGGGACAGGGGAACGCTACACCTTC
TRBV3-1/TRBV3-2	-	TRBJ2-3	-	CASSRGGGTDTQYF	TGTGCCAGCAGCCGGGGGGGCGGCACAGATACGCAGTATTTT
TRBV19	-	TRBJ2-7	-	CASSYRVYYEQYF	TGTGCCAGTTCCTACAGGGTCTATTACGAGCAGTACTTC
TRBV6-5	-	TRBJ1-2	-	CASTPPGTTNYGYTF	TGTGCCAGCACCCCCCCCGGTACCACTAACTATGGCTACACCTTC
TRBV19	-	TRBJ2-3	-	CASSGGGSTDTQYF	TGTGCCAGTAGTGGGGGAGGCAGCACAGATACGCAGTATTTT
TRBV27	-	TRBJ1-2	-	CASSLDRSNYGYTF	TGTGCCAGCAGTTTAGACAGATCTAACTATGGCTACACCTTC
TRBV6-5	-	TRBJ2-7	-	CASSYLGAYEQYF	TGTGCCAGCAGTTACTTAGGGGCTTACGAGCAGTACTTC
TRBV20-1	TRBD2	TRBJ2-3	-	CSASTGGHETQYF	TGCAGTGCTAGTACGGGGGGGCATGAGACGCAGTATTTT
TRBV6-5	TRBD1	TRBJ1-2	-	CASSFDRGNYGYTF	TGTGCCAGCAGTTTCGACAGGGGGAACTATGGCTACACCTTC
TRBV6-9	-	TRBJ1-6	-	CASGPPDRYNSPLHF	TGTGCCAGCGGGCCGCCGGACAGATATAATTCACCCCTCCACTTT
TRBV15	-	TRBJ1-4	-	CATSRDRGNEKLFF	TGTGCCACCAGCAGAGACCGGGGGAATGAAAAACTGTTTTTT